This T cell receptor (beta chain) comes out of a study of cytomegalovirus exposure and HLA in healthy donors (dated by TCRdb to the late 2010s). A note on the overall study: An earlier analysis of several hundred of the donors reported 250 to 350 Gb of sequence data and 90 million to 120 million unique TCR beta sequences obtained from around 170 million T cells. Roughly 300 gigabases of sequencing data and roughly 90 million unique TCR sequences were included in an early release covering under 650 HLA-typed donors. Of the 300 to 450 genotyped donors, over 65% fell in the genetic ancestry cluster associated with self-reported Caucasian donors. The study aimed to test whether signatures of past pathogen exposure could be identified by cataloging public T cell receptors. The T cell repertoires of roughly 660 subjects were profiled by immunosequencing and related to cytomegalovirus serostatus. A separate validation cohort of about 110 different subjects was used in addition to the roughly 670-subject first cohort. To predict cytomegalovirus infection status, the study brought together high-throughput TCR immunosequencing, statistical association of individual TCRs with disease status, and machine learning. In a later analysis, previously published TCR beta repertoires from 666 donors were re-analyzed and high-resolution HLA genotyping was added so that TCR occurrence patterns could be studied. Rather than using new phenotypic data, the later analysis identified candidate immune exposures from TCR beta sequences and from how often those sequences occurred across donors. In an earlier analysis of 550 to 700 of the donors, high-throughput TCR beta sequencing was used to judge whether each TCR beta V gene segment behaved as functional or pseudogenic. Donor age, sex, ethnicity and CMV serostatus were compiled alongside the repertoire data. A later genetic analysis took genome-wide SNP genotypes for about three fifths of the roughly 700 donors and used that subset as a discovery cohort. Every repertoire in the discovery cohort had been generated on one and the same sequencing platform. Class I and class II HLA loci were covered by the typing at four-digit resolution. Typing coverage varied by locus: roughly 620-640 donors for A, B, C, DRB1 and DQB1; more than 500 for DQA1; over 600 for DPA1; approximately 490 for DPB1. Roughly five DR-DQ haplotypes were handled as single units for association and clustering because linkage in the cohort was strong. On average, around 240,000 unique TCR beta nucleotide sequences were sequenced per donor among 398 genotyped donors of the cohort, with around 19% of those sequences being non-productive. Results the study describes overall, beyond this receptor: According to a later analysis, TCR association rates differed among HLA loci, with DRB1 alleles showing the most associated TCRs and HLA-C alleles showing the fewest. Correlated functional status among segregating V segments might be attributable to linkage disequilibrium, but an unknown experimental factor could not be ruled out. The classifier was reported to diagnose cytomegalovirus status with high specificity and sensitivity in both the original and validation cohorts. In an earlier analysis of about 540 of the donors, most TCR beta V segments were observed in productive rearrangements about 90% or about 30% of the time, broadly matching IMGT annotations. Because counts were too low, fewer than 20 rarely observed V segments, including chromosome 9 orphons, were excluded from the earlier analysis of about 500 of the donors. Roughly uniform sequencing depth across donors was assumed in presence/absence analyses, although this assumption may not hold. HLA typing was unavailable for some donors at each locus, so association tests used only the typed subset. In a later analysis, around 17,000 TCR beta sequences were associated with specific HLA alleles at a false discovery rate of 0.05. CMV serostatus was the only immune exposure information available for the cohort. A later genetic analysis associated a missense DCLRE1C variant with V-gene and J-gene trimming of TCR beta chains, and an independent cohort replicated the association. The authors suggested that the approach could potentially be generalized to other disease states and immunological phenotypes. In a later analysis, HLA-associated TCR beta chains showed more clonal expansion and lower generation probabilities than non-associated chains that were equally common. While some public TCRs were present in many individuals, most TCR sequences turned up only very rarely across donors. A cluster of highly shared sequence variants was judged likely to be a technical artifact of the sequencing pipeline. Assigning TCR associations to individual alleles was difficult when HLA alleles, especially DR and DQ, strongly co-occurred. Three of the identified cytomegalovirus-associated TCR beta chains were confirmed in vitro to be specific for cytomegalovirus antigens. In this cohort, only TCR beta chains were sequenced, and detectable features were limited by the absence of alpha or paired-chain data. According to a later analysis, most CMV-associated TCR beta chains appeared to be HLA-restricted, and the HLA associations seemed to be driven largely by CMV exposure. According to a later genetic analysis, donors in an Asian-associated ancestry cluster had fewer N-insertions in productive TCRs than the approximately 630-donor mean. A further reported finding was that TCR beta sequences accurately predicted the HLA-A and HLA-B alleles for most subjects in the first cohort. The study listed 150 to 200 TCR beta chains as associated with cytomegalovirus. Several of the top co-occurrence clusters appeared to be linked to parvovirus B19, influenza, CMV and Epstein-Barr virus, according to a later analysis. Because the 87-base-pair reads could not distinguish some IMGT-functional V segments, including TRBV6-2 and TRBV6-3, those segments were excluded.

Library creation used the immunoSEQ multiplex PCR assay. A mixture of 60 forward primers for TCR Vbeta segments and 13 reverse primers for TCR Jbeta segments was used in the multiplex PCR. A multiplex PCR assay on genomic DNA amplified the CDR3 region of rearranged TCR beta genes. On the Illumina HiSeq System, the amplified TCR beta libraries were sequenced as 87-base-pair reads. As for the original processing: A later analysis tallied tens of millions of unique TCR beta chains across the roughly 610 repertoires, and some 10 million of those chains were shared by two or more donors. A nearest-neighbor algorithm error-corrected the raw reads and collapsed the reads into unique sequences, merging closely related sequences to remove PCR and sequencing errors. CDR3 sequences were aligned to IMGT reference sequences to assign V, D and J gene segments. For a sequence to be retained, a match of at least six nucleotides was required to both a V gene segment and a J gene segment. Rearrangements were called productive when the CDR3 lacked stop codons and stayed in frame with V and J; all others were non-productive. Following IMGT convention, CDR3 was defined as the stretch from the second conserved V-encoded cysteine up to the conserved J-encoded phenylalanine. In an earlier analysis of around 640 of the donors, sequences lacking an unambiguous match to a single V gene segment were excluded. In an earlier analysis of a few hundred of the donors, V segments were called functional above 56.7% productive rearrangements and were called segregating when the between-donor standard deviation exceeded 5%. A statistical classification framework was built for diagnosing cytomegalovirus status from the catalog of TCR beta chain sequences. In a later analysis, V and J genes were assigned by comparing TCR nucleotide sequences against IMGT/GENE-DB human TR gene sequences. A later analysis assigned CDR3 sequences and most-parsimonious VDJ recombination scenarios with the TCRdist pipeline. In a later analysis, each TCR beta chain was defined by its CDR3 amino acid sequence together with its V-gene family, and reads without a unique V-gene family were excluded. As a way to deal with suspected cross-contamination and a sequencing artifact, a later analysis dropped hundreds of nucleotide sequences that were highly shared and had low generation probability. A later analysis calculated a clonal expansion index for each public chain from normalized within-repertoire ranks of inferred template counts. Generation probabilities in a later analysis came from a VDJ recombination model fitted to out-of-frame rearrangements, and those results were checked against IGoR. In a later analysis, hypergeometric tests were used to score TCR-TCR, TCR-HLA and TCR-CMV co-occurrence, with a repertoire-size bias correction applied to TCR pairs. False discovery rates were estimated in a later analysis by permuting HLA or CMV assignments 20 times. A later analysis grouped co-occurring TCRs with DBSCAN, adding TCRdist sequence similarity when clustering within HLA-allele-positive subsets. Co-occurrence clustering excluded repertoires with fewer than 30,000 or more than 120,000 public chains, plus five with anomalous nucleotide sharing. TCRdb took over this immuneACCESS table, retaining in-frame rearrangements with V and J assigned. Such tables are incomplete; in checked studies, under half of the missing clones stem from an unresolved V gene, and the remainder is unexplained. That table gives V, J and clone size, and the DNA gave D and trimming. Present in this sample are 130,000 or so clones, roughly 78% of which were seen just once. Approximately 6.5% of the sample is taken by the ten largest.

V and J are trimmed by 0 bases and 6 bases, and the gene matches miss 5 bases of the junction. CDR1 and CDR2 (LNHNV, YYDKDF) derive from the germline V gene (reference sequence). The CDR3 goes from the cysteine to the phenylalanine over 16 residues. Only the CDR3 DNA is retained, 48 bases long and in frame from the first base. A word on this clone: The specificity of this receptor is unknown. Base quality data are lacking; no much larger clone is found one base away.

The cohort consisted of hundreds of healthy bone marrow donors. All cohort members were sampled while nominally healthy, although unrecorded immune exposures were likely present. The donor tested CMV seronegative and was one of the 352 seronegative cohort members. A peripheral blood sample was collected from each donor, and TCR beta sequencing was performed on peripheral blood mononuclear cells. Genomic DNA extraction from the blood cell samples was performed with the Qiagen DNeasy Blood Extraction Kit. In this chain, TRBV15 is recombined with TRBJ2-1, with 10 bases in between that match TRBD2. Input material: PBMCs. The TCR sequence derives from a woman aged 40 to 50 in good health and CMV-seronegative. The nucleotide sequence is given as TGTGCCACCAGCAGAGACGGGCTAGCGGGAGTCAATGAGCAGTTCTTC. This encodes CATSRDGLAGVNEQFF.